The 27 T cell receptor beta chains given below trace back to one sample, sequenced in a study of blood T cell repertoires in COVID-19. Method: immunoSEQ multiplex PCR; TCRdb's copy keeps in-frame clones and lacks some. The data contain 300,000 to 400,000 clones, 88% of them singletons. Sequencing input: PBMCs or T cells enriched from blood (not recorded which). The source is a man aged 30-40 years who had recovered from COVID-19.

The chain combines TRBV29-1 with TRBJ2-2; D is unclear. This CDR3 is built from 19 residues. Trimming took off 4 bases at V and 2 bases at J, with 26 bases between the two ends. Germline lookup yields CDR1 SQVTM and CDR2 ANQGSEA. Here the CDR3 DNA reads TGCAGCGTTGCTACTGCCTCCTTAACCGAACAACTAAACACCGGGGAGCTGTTTTTT. It codes for CSVATASLTEQLNTGELFF.

The chain couples TRBV5-1 to TRBJ2-1, with TRBD2 identical over 13 bases. This CDR3 has 17 amino acids. The germline CDR1 and CDR2 sequences are SGHRS and YFSETQ. After removal of 4 bases from V and 2 bases from J, the junction contained 6 bases not matched to a gene. The CDR3 DNA is TGCGCCAGCAGCGGACCGACTAGCGGGGGGCCCTACAATGAGCAGTTCTTC. It encodes CASSGPTSGGPYNEQFF.

As for this clone: Distinct nucleotide sequences in the sample also encode this CDR3. This chain joins TRBV5-1 and TRBJ2-2; 9 bases align to TRBD1. The CDR3 runs 14 residues. After removal of 4 bases from V and 5 bases from J, the junction contained 3 bases not matched to a gene. The germline V gene encodes CDR1 SGHRS and CDR2 YFSETQ. The CDR3 bases are TGCGCCAGCAGCCTAGGACAGGGGACCGGGGAGCTGTTTTTT. Protein: CASSLGQGTGELFF.

The chain combines TRBV27 with TRBJ1-4; D might be TRBD1 (6 bases). This CDR3 spans 12 amino acids. The germline V gene has CDR1 MNHEY and CDR2 SMNVEV (reference sequence). Trimming removed 3 bases from V and 11 bases from J, with 10 bases in between. CDR3 residues: CASSFPQGKLFF. The CDR3 nucleotides are TGTGCCAGCAGTTTTCCCCAGGGGAAACTGTTTTTT.

This clone was picked up a small number of times. DNA for the CDR3: TGCGCCAGCAGCCAAGAGGGACAGGGGGCCTTTAATGAAAAACTGTTTTTT. Translated, it gives CASSQEGQGAFNEKLFF. This chain links TRBV4-1 with TRBJ1-4; 12 bases map to TRBD1. With 0 bases clipped from V and 4 bases from J, the junction kept 3 bases outside the gene matches. The CDR3 totals 17 residues. CDR1 is MGHRA and CDR2 is YSYEKL in the germline V gene.

The chain links TRBV29-1 to TRBJ2-7, with no clear D. From germline, CDR1 is SQVTM and CDR2 ANQGSEA. CDR3 size: 12 residues. V shed 4 bases and J shed 3 bases, with 10 bases lying between them. This CDR3 is CSVVELGYEQYF. CDR3 nucleotide sequence: TGCAGCGTTGTAGAGCTCGGCTACGAGCAGTACTTC.

This rearrangement joins TRBV5-1 to TRBJ2-1, with 7 bases that match TRBD1. Per the germline V gene, CDR1 is SGHRS and CDR2 is YFSETQ. Trimming cost V 4 bases and J 5 bases; bases outside gene matches: 3. CDR3 length: 13 residues. Here the CDR3 DNA reads TGCGCCAGCAGCCCCGGGACAGACAATGAGCAGTTCTTC. Its protein product is CASSPGTDNEQFF.

This clone occurred a few times. V gene TRBV2 combines with J gene TRBJ2-2, with TRBD2 identical over 8 bases. Per germline, CDR1 SNHLY and CDR2 FYNNEI. V lost 10 bases to trimming and J lost 0 bases; unmatched junction nucleotides: 7. The CDR3 is 15 amino acids. The CDR3 region is CATNRGGSNTGELFF. DNA of the CDR3: TGTGCCACCAATCGGGGGGGCTCGAACACCGGGGAGCTGTTTTTT.

The CDR3 sequence is CASSSGTGDNQPQHF. The CDR3 coding sequence is TGCGCCAGCAGTTCCGGGACAGGGGACAATCAGCCCCAGCATTTT. The rearrangement links TRBV5-1 to TRBJ1-5; 10 bases line up with TRBD1. CDR1 SGHRS and CDR2 YFSETQ come from the germline V gene. Trimming removed 5 bases from V and 3 bases from J; junction bases left unmatched: 5. The CDR3 is 15 amino acids.

The genes are TRBV9 and TRBJ2-6; the match to TRBD1 covers 11 bases. The CDR3 is made up of 18 amino acids. In germline, CDR1 is SGDLS, CDR2 YYNGEE. Unmatched junction bases numbered 7, after V lost 4 bases and J lost 1 base. The CDR3 sequence is CASSSWTGGWSGANVLTF. CDR3 DNA sequence: TGTGCCAGCAGCTCGTGGACAGGGGGCTGGTCTGGGGCCAACGTCCTGACTTTC.

The chain has TRBV3-1 (or the pseudogene TRBV3-2) and TRBJ1-4; D is unclear. Between the trimmed V and J ends, which lost 2 bases and 0 bases, there was a span of 13 bases. Germline V gene lookup returns CDR1 LGHDT and CDR2 YNNKEL (reference sequence). This CDR3 has 17 residues. The CDR3, as DNA: TGTGCCAGCAGCCAATCTTTCCGGTTTGCAACTAATGAAAAACTGTTTTTT. The encoded protein is CASSQSFRFATNEKLFF.

The chain recombines TRBV2 with TRBJ1-4; 7 positions agree with TRBD1. Trimming cost V 4 bases and J 4 bases; bases outside gene matches: 3. Germline values: CDR1 SNHLY, CDR2 FYNNEI. CDR3 length: 14 residues. The CDR3 sequence is CASSAQGGNEKLFF. In DNA form, the CDR3 reads TGTGCCAGCAGTGCTCAGGGGGGTAATGAAAAACTGTTTTTT.

This clone appeared a few times. The chain is built from TRBV3-1 (or the pseudogene TRBV3-2) and TRBJ2-1; 10 nucleotides align to TRBD2. The V segment lost 3 bases and the J segment 4 bases; nucleotides outside the gene matches: 3. CDR1 is LGHDT and CDR2 is YNNKEL in the germline V gene (reference sequence). The CDR3 runs 15 residues. CDR3 sequence reads: CASSHLAGEYNEQFF. The CDR3 nucleotides read TGTGCCAGCAGCCACCTAGCGGGGGAATACAATGAGCAGTTCTTC.

This sequence joins TRBV28 and TRBJ1-2, with 8 bases aligning to TRBD1. Trimming took 7 bases from V and 4 from J; bases not matched to a gene: 5. CDR3 length: 13 residues. The V gene's germline CDR1 is MDHEN and CDR2 SYDVKM. CDR3 in amino acids: CASNSGGFYGYTF. The CDR3 nucleotides read TGTGCCAGCAATTCAGGGGGCTTCTATGGCTACACCTTC.

The V gene is TRBV24-1, the J gene TRBJ2-1, with a weak D call TRBD2 (5 bases). The germline V gene encodes CDR1 KGHDR and CDR2 SFDVKD. The CDR3 sequence is 14 residues long. Trimming stripped 4 bases from V and 9 bases from J, with 15 bases between. The CDR3, as DNA: TGTGCCACCAGTGAAAGTCTAGCCCAGCCTGAGCAGTTCTTC. Amino acid sequence: CATSESLAQPEQFF.

The chain uses TRBV10-1 and TRBJ2-6, with TRBD2 identical over 7 bases. Per germline, CDR1 WNHNN and CDR2 SYGVQD (reference sequence). V gave up 7 bases and J gave up 4 bases; unmatched junction bases: 10. This CDR3 has 16 residues. Here the CDR3 DNA reads TGCGCCAGCACTCCGGGGGGTTCGGCCGGGGCCAACGTCCTGACTTTC. The encoded protein is CASTPGGSAGANVLTF.

The rearrangement joins TRBV7-2 to TRBJ2-3, with 11 bases lining up with TRBD2. Germline V gene lookup returns CDR1 SGHTA and CDR2 FQGNSA. This CDR3 has 16 residues. With V trimmed by 6 bases and J by 1 base, 6 bases remained unmatched. In DNA, the CDR3 is TGTGCCAGCAGACCACCGACTAGCGGGGGCACAGATACGCAGTATTTT. This sequence encodes CASRPPTSGGTDTQYF.

The V and J genes are TRBV9 and TRBJ1-5; no firm D call. Per the germline V gene, CDR1 is SGDLS and CDR2 is YYNGEE. The CDR3 has 14 amino acids. V shed 4 bases and J shed 0 bases, with 8 bases lying between them. In DNA form, the CDR3 reads TGTGCCAGCAGCTCACAGACTAGCAATCAGCCCCAGCATTTT. Translated: CASSSQTSNQPQHF. The complete variable domain, with remaining parts taken from reference TRBV9 and TRBJ1-5, reads DSGVTQTPKHLITATGQRVTLRCSPRSGDLSVYWYQQSLDQGLQFLIQYYNGEERAKGNILERFSAQQFPDLHSELNLSSLELGDSALYFCASSSQTSNQPQHFGDGTRLSIL.

The count of this clone is one. The chain carries TRBV7-2 and TRBJ2-7; D might be TRBD2 (6 bases). V was pared by 2 bases and J by 2 bases, with 10 bases between. The CDR3 length is 14 residues. The germline V gene has CDR1 SGHTA and CDR2 FQGNSA. In DNA, the CDR3 is TGTGCCAGCAGCTTATGGGGAGGACCCTACGAGCAGTACTTC. Translation: CASSLWGGPYEQYF.

The chain combines TRBV24-1 with TRBJ1-5; possibly TRBD1 for D (6 bases). V lost 4 bases and J 1 base, leaving 13 bases between the germline ends. The CDR3 contains 16 residues. CDR1 KGHDR and CDR2 SFDVKD come from the germline V gene. The CDR3 loop is CATSEKQGGSNQPQHF. The CDR3 nucleotides read TGTGCCACCAGTGAAAAACAGGGCGGAAGCAATCAGCCCCAGCATTTT.

This chain links TRBV18 with TRBJ2-2; 9 nucleotides align to TRBD2. Trimming at V came to 1 base and at J to 5 bases, leaving 5 bases not matched to a gene. The germline CDR1 and CDR2 sequences are KGHSH and LQKENI. The CDR3 consists of 16 residues. The CDR3 DNA reads TGTGCCAGCTCACCACAAGTAGCGGGGGTGACCGGGGAGCTGTTTTTT. Encoded protein: CASSPQVAGVTGELFF.

J is TRBJ1-3 and V is TRBV29-1; the D is unclear. This CDR3 contains 14 residues. V dropped 3 bases and J dropped 4 bases, with 13 bases sitting between them. Per the germline V gene, CDR1 is SQVTM and CDR2 is ANQGSEA. The CDR3 here is CSVDKEAGGNTIYF. The CDR3 nucleotides are TGCAGCGTTGATAAGGAGGCGGGCGGAAACACCATATATTTT. Based on the CDR3 plus reference TRBV29-1 and TRBJ1-3, the full variable domain is SAVISQKPSRDICQRGTSLTIQCQVDSQVTMMFWYRQQPGQSLTLIATANQGSEATYESGFVIDKFPISRPNLTFSTLTVSNMSPEDSSIYLCSVDKEAGGNTIYFGEGSWLTVV.

The rearrangement joins TRBV28 to TRBJ1-6; 7 bases fit TRBD1. V lost 4 bases and J lost 9; bases outside the gene matches: 9. Germline V CDR1 and CDR2: MDHEN, SYDVKM. The length of the CDR3 is 15 residues. The CDR3 bases are TGTGCCAGCAGTTCCCCAGCAGGGGGAGTTTCACCCCTCCACTTT. Protein sequence: CASSSPAGGVSPLHF.

V gene TRBV18 combines with J gene TRBJ2-1; 9 nucleotides align to TRBD1. Germline loops: CDR1 KGHSH, CDR2 LQKENI. This CDR3 spans 15 amino acids. J gave up 5 bases and V 6 bases, and 8 bases lay outside the gene matches. The CDR3 is CASSQGQGQNNEQFF. The CDR3 DNA reads as TGTGCCAGCTCCCAGGGACAGGGACAAAACAATGAGCAGTTCTTC. Drawing the rest from reference TRBV18 and TRBJ2-1, the complete variable domain is NAGVMQNPRHLVRRRGQEARLRCSPMKGHSHVYWYRQLPEEGLKFMVYLQKENIIDESGMPKERFSAEFPKEGPSILRIQQVVRGDSAAYFCASSQGQGQNNEQFFGPGTRLTVL.

This chain connects TRBV27 to TRBJ2-2, with 9 nucleotides matching TRBD2. Germline trimming cut 1 base from V and 5 bases from J; bases unmatched to any gene: 5. Germline V gene sequence: CDR1 MNHEY, CDR2 SMNVEV (reference sequence). The CDR3 extends over 16 amino acids. CDR3 DNA sequence: TGTGCCAGCAGTTTATTCCTAGCGGGGCCAACCGGGGAGCTGTTTTTT. It encodes CASSLFLAGPTGELFF.

The rearrangement joins TRBV21-1 to TRBJ2-1; TRBD2 is the table's D call, not checked against the DNA. TRBV21-1 is listed as a pseudogene. The CDR3 covers 19 residues. CDR3 in DNA: TGTGCCAGCAGGCCGACTAGCGGGGGGCCGGGGAAAGACTACTTTGAGCAGTTCTTC. This encodes CASRPTSGGPGKDYFEQFF.

A single count supports this clone. The chain is built from TRBV4-2 and TRBJ2-5, with 9 bases lining up with TRBD2. This CDR3 comprises 14 residues. Trimming at V came to 2 bases and at J to 3 bases, leaving 1 base not matched to a gene. Germline V lookup: CDR1 LGHNA, CDR2 YNFKEQ. The CDR3 loop reads CASSQLAGKETQYF. The CDR3, as DNA: TGTGCCAGCAGCCAACTAGCGGGGAAAGAGACCCAGTACTTC.